This T cell receptor (beta chain) was recorded in a study of T cells expressing NK-cell markers. Study in general: Seven donors tested HCMV-seropositive and one tested seronegative among the eight sequenced. The study's findings and limits: Dominant NKG2C+ clonotypes made up about 1.0-7.5% of CD8+ T cells in over five donors.

TCRdb reprocessed the 5' RACE reads; each CDR3 protein has one entry and no DNA is given. The table lists about 190,000 distinct CDR3 sequences. A remark on this clonotype: Its antigen remains unidentified.

This CDR3 spans 19 amino acids. Germline CDR1 reads MNHEY; CDR2 reads SVGAGI. Source material: blood T cells: a sorted CD56 or NKG2C T cell subset, CD4+ or CD8+ T cells, or bulk PBMC T cells (not recorded which). V usage is TRBV6-5 and J usage is TRBJ2-2; TCRdb gives TRBD2 as the D gene, but with no DNA this cannot be confirmed. The TCR sequence derives from a man aged 18-70 years in good health. The CDR3 sequence is CASSYSEGFSGGNTGELFF.